In this sample, the clone carrying this TCR beta chain turned up a few times. Its antigen is not known. The data derive from a study of beta chain features in type 1 diabetes. About the study: The study found patients and healthy donors alike in age, gender and cell yields.

Of the isolated RNA, all was reverse transcribed, and so the sequenced material was expressed TCRB transcripts. Clones were sequenced by immunoSEQ multiplex PCR, and TCRdb holds only the in-frame ones, with some missing. The sample lists 860,000 or so clones; roughly 15% were seen once. Study outcomes and limitations: PCR might favor shorter templates, equally in patients and controls. Patients with type 1 diabetes carried fewer insertions and had more deletions at their VDJ junctions. Comparison showed that naive, central memory and Treg TCRB repertoires appeared more similar among patients than among healthy donors.

The TCR was taken from a woman between 18 and 29 years old in good health. The sequenced sample consisted of naive CD4+ T cells from blood.

CDR3 sequence: CATSRDRGIYEQYF. The CDR3 nucleotides read TGTGCCACCAGCAGAGATCGGGGGATATACGAGCAGTACTTC. V usage is TRBV15 and J usage is TRBJ2-7, with TRBD2 as a possible D gene (6 bases). Germline V CDR1 and CDR2: LNHNV, YYDKDF (reference sequence). Trimming pared 0 bases from V and 4 bases from J, leaving 10 bases between. The CDR3 is 14 residues long. The variable domain in full, with the rest retrieved from reference TRBV15 and TRBJ2-7, is DAMVIQNPRYQVTQFGKPVTLSCSQTLNHNVMYWYQQKSSQAPKLLFHYYDKDFNNEADTPDNFQSRRPNTSFCFLDIRSPGLGDTAMYLCATSRDRGIYEQYFGPGTRLTVT.